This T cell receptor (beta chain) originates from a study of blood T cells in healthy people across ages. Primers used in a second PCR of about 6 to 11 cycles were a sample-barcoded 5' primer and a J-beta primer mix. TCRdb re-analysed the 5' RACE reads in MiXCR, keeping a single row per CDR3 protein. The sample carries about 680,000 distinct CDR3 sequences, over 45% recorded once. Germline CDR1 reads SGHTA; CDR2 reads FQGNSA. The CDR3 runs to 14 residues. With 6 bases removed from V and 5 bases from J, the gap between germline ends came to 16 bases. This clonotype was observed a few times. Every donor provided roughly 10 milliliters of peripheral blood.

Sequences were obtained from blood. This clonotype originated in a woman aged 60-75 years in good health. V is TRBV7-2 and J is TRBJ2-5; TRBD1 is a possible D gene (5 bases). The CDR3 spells CASSHRQSRETQYF. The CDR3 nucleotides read TGTGCCAGCAGTCACCGACAGTCCAGGGAGACCCAGTACTTC.